A selection of T cell receptor beta chains follows, all from one sample in a study of cytomegalovirus exposure and HLA in healthy donors. Only in-frame clones appear in the TCRdb table, and some are missing; sequencing was by immunoSEQ multiplex PCR. The sample has 130,000 to 150,000 clones, around a tenth seen once; the top ten hold approximately 1.8%. The specimen sequenced was PBMCs. The receptors were sampled from a male donor in good health and CMV-seronegative. CDR3s include the opening cysteine and the closing phenylalanine or tryptophan. Each record gives: D gene, J gene, V gene, clone size, CDR3 DNA, CDR3 protein. The D gene is left open where the match is weak. Rows give clone size only sometimes, using once, few, many, or a class for an expanded clone.

>-|TRBJ2-1|TRBV28|-
TGTGCCAGCACCCTCGGACTATACTACAATGAGCAGTTCTTC
CASTLGLYYNEQFF
>-|TRBJ2-3|TRBV5-1|-
TGCGCCAGCAGTACGGGACTCCGGGCAGATACGCAGTATTTT
CASSTGLRADTQYF
>-|TRBJ2-6|TRBV5-1|few
TGCGCCAGCAGCCCCACAGATTCTGGGGCCAACGTCCTGACTTTC
CASSPTDSGANVLTF
>-|TRBJ1-4|TRBV27|-
TGTGCCAGCAGTCCCTACAGGGCTAGAGAAAAACTGTTTTTT
CASSPYRAREKLFF
>-|TRBJ2-3|TRBV6-5|few
TGTGCCAGCAGTGCGAGGGGCACAGATACGCAGTATTTT
CASSARGTDTQYF
>-|TRBJ1-2|TRBV14|-
TGTGCCAGCAGCCAAGAAGCGGTAGGGTACTATGGCTACACCTTC
CASSQEAVGYYGYTF
>TRBD1|TRBJ2-1|TRBV7-9|-
TGTGCCAGCAGCGGCGACAGGGGTACGTCCTACAATGAGCAGTTCTTC
CASSGDRGTSYNEQFF
>-|TRBJ2-3|TRBV7-2|-
TGTGCCAGCAGCACCCGACAGGAGATCACAGATACGCAGTATTTT
CASSTRQEITDTQYF
>TRBD2|TRBJ2-5|TRBV28|-
TGTGCCAGCAGTTTATATTTGGGGGAGGGCCGGGAGACCCAGTACTTC
CASSLYLGEGRETQYF
>-|TRBJ2-7|TRBV7-2|few
TGTGCCAGCAGCTTAGACTTCACCTACGAGCAGTACTTC
CASSLDFTYEQYF
>-|TRBJ2-5|TRBV9|-
TGTGCCAGCAGCGTAGCTGGGCAGGCGGAGACCCAGTACTTC
CASSVAGQAETQYF
>-|TRBJ2-5|TRBV7-2|few
TGTGCCAGCAGCTTAAATAGCGTCAGGGGCCAAGAGACCCAGTACTTC
CASSLNSVRGQETQYF
>-|TRBJ2-5|TRBV4-3|few
TGCGCCAGCAGCCAACACAGAGGCAGGGGACAAGAGACCCAGTACTTC
CASSQHRGRGQETQYF
>-|TRBJ2-7|TRBV29-1|-
TGCAGCGTTGAGACAGCGACTTTGTACGAGCAGTACTTC
CSVETATLYEQYF
>-|TRBJ2-2|TRBV6-6|-
TGTGCCAGCAGTTACTCGTACAGGACGGACACCGGGGAGCTGTTTTTT
CASSYSYRTDTGELFF
>-|TRBJ1-5|TRBV28|few
TGTGCCAGCAGTGTTCGGTGGTCCCAGCATTTT
CASSVRWSQHF
>TRBD2|TRBJ2-5|TRBV7-9|few
TGTGCCAGCAGCTACGGACTAGCGGGAGTTGAGACCCAGTACTTC
CASSYGLAGVETQYF
>-|TRBJ1-2|TRBV4-3|few
TGCGCCAGCAGCCAAGCTGCGGGGGAGGCCTATGGCTACACCTTC
CASSQAAGEAYGYTF
>-|TRBJ2-5|TRBV5-1|few
TGCGCCAGCAGCTTTAGTCTAACCCAAGAGACCCAGTACTTC
CASSFSLTQETQYF
>-|TRBJ1-5|TRBV28|few
TGTGCCAGCAGTTTGTCTGCACTTCCGGTCAATCAGCCCCAGCATTTT
CASSLSALPVNQPQHF